This TCR beta chain originates from a study of blood T cell repertoires in COVID-19. The CDR3 runs to 14 residues. Trimming removed 2 bases at V and 10 bases at J, with 12 bases between. Germline CDR1 reads MNHEY; CDR2 reads SMNVEV (reference sequence). The study recruited people aged about 18 to 95 years across about two dozen US areas. Method: immunoSEQ multiplex PCR; TCRdb's copy keeps in-frame clones and lacks some. The sample has some 460,000 clones, approximately 90% seen once. The sequencing sample was made of PBMCs or T cells enriched from blood (not recorded which). The chain uses TRBV27 and TRBJ1-6; D is perhaps TRBD1 (5 bases). The source of this sequence is a woman under 30 who had recovered from COVID-19. The CDR3 region has the DNA TGTGCCAGCAGTTTAGGAACAGGCAAATCACCCCTCCACTTT. Its protein product is CASSLGTGKSPLHF.